The 2 T cell receptor beta chains in this list originate from one sample, sequenced in a study of blood T cells in healthy people across ages. A second PCR of 7 to 11 cycles used a sample-barcoded 5' primer and a J-beta primer mix. TCRdb recomputed calls from the 5' RACE reads with MiXCR, one row per CDR3 protein. The sample lists more than 650,000 distinct CDR3 sequences; approximately 21% were seen once. Sequencing was done on a sample of blood. The receptors here all came from a man aged 65 to 79 in good health.

This clonotype was observed a handful of times. The chain has TRBV27 and TRBJ2-1; the D gene could be TRBD1 or TRBD2 (5 bases each). Looked up from germline, CDR1 is MNHEY and CDR2 is SMNVEV (reference sequence). Trimming pared 4 bases from V and 0 bases from J, leaving 10 bases between. The CDR3 spans 15 residues. The CDR3 DNA is TGTGCCAGCAGTTCCGGGACCCACTCCTACAATGAGCAGTTCTTC. It codes for CASSSGTHSYNEQFF.

The gene calls are TRBV12-3 or TRBV12-4 and TRBJ2-1, with D hard to call. V was cut by 5 bases and J by 0 bases, with 8 bases left in between. The CDR3 spans 14 residues. CDR3: CASSREASYNEQFF. The CDR3 DNA sequence: TGTGCCAGCAGTCGAGAAGCCTCCTACAATGAGCAGTTCTTC.